Below, 11 T cell receptor beta chains from the same sample are listed, as sequenced in a study of T cells in localized non-small cell lung cancer. Some clones are missing from TCRdb's copy, which holds only in-frame ones; the method was immunoSEQ multiplex PCR. This sample has 50,000 to 75,000 clones, with around 90% found just once. The input for sequencing was peripheral blood, taken before any cancer treatment. Source of these receptors: a man aged 40 to 70 with stage I squamous cell lung carcinoma.

The chain links TRBV6-1 to TRBJ1-2; possibly TRBD1 for D (5 bases). Germline values: CDR1 MNHNS, CDR2 SASEGT. This CDR3 comprises 13 residues. V gave up 6 bases and J gave up 6 bases, with 14 bases separating them. The DNA for the CDR3 is TGTGCCAGCAGGCCCGGGGGGGGGAATGGCTACACCTTC. Protein product: CASRPGGGNGYTF.

The V gene is TRBV29-1, the J gene TRBJ2-1; 8 bases align to TRBD2. There are 15 residues in the CDR3. With 3 bases clipped from V and 3 bases from J, the junction kept 7 bases outside the gene matches. Germline V lookup: CDR1 SQVTM, CDR2 ANQGSEA. For the CDR3, the DNA is TGCAGCGTTGAGAGGTCTAGCGGGTTCTACAATGAGCAGTTCTTC. This codes for CSVERSSGFYNEQFF.

The gene calls are TRBV4-3 and TRBJ2-3; 8 nucleotides match TRBD2. The CDR3 is 14 amino acids. The germline CDR1 and CDR2 sequences are LGHNA and YSLEER. Unmatched junction bases numbered 4, after V lost 4 bases and J lost 4 bases. CDR3 sequence reads: CASSPGLEADTQYF. Written as DNA, the CDR3 is TGCGCCAGCAGCCCGGGACTAGAGGCAGATACGCAGTATTTT.

The J gene is TRBJ2-7, the V gene TRBV28, with TRBD1 matching 7 bases. CDR3 length: 12 amino acids. V lost 4 bases to trimming and J lost 7 bases; unmatched junction nucleotides: 4. Germline V gene sequence: CDR1 MDHEN, CDR2 SYDVKM. The CDR3, as DNA: TGTGCCAGCAGTTCGACAGGGCTTGAGCAGTACTTC. The encoded protein is CASSSTGLEQYF.

This rearrangement joins TRBV6-5 to TRBJ2-1; weak D call: TRBD2 (6 bases). V shed 2 bases and J shed 7 bases, with 18 bases lying between them. In germline, CDR1 is MNHEY, CDR2 SVGAGI. CDR3 length: 16 amino acids. The CDR3 nucleotides read TGTGCCAGCAGTTACAGACTGGGTAGCGGAGAAAATGAGCAGTTCTTC. Its protein is CASSYRLGSGENEQFF.

V is TRBV19 and J is TRBJ1-2; 7 bases line up with TRBD1. Germline lookup yields CDR1 LNHDA and CDR2 SQIVND (reference sequence). Trimming at V came to 4 bases and at J to 4 bases, leaving 3 bases not matched to a gene. CDR3 length: 13 residues. CDR3 residues: CASSTTGLYGYTF. In DNA form, the CDR3 reads TGTGCCAGTAGTACGACAGGGCTCTATGGCTACACCTTC.

CDR3 protein: CASSVGGHSGANVLTF. The CDR3 coding sequence is TGTGCCAGCAGCGTAGGGGGGCACTCTGGGGCCAACGTCCTGACTTTC. The chain has TRBV9 and TRBJ2-6, with D possibly being TRBD1 (6 bases). CDR3 length equals 16 residues. Germline V gives CDR1 SGDLS, CDR2 YYNGEE. With 0 bases removed from V and 0 bases from J, the gap between germline ends came to 7 bases.

The V gene is TRBV7-9, the J gene TRBJ1-5; D might be TRBD1 (5 bases). From germline, CDR1 is SEHNR and CDR2 FQNEAQ (reference sequence). CDR3 length: 17 amino acids. In DNA, the CDR3 is TGTGCAAGCGCAGTTTGGGACGGCGGTGTTAGCAATCAGCCCCAGCATTTT. Translation: CASAVWDGGVSNQPQHF.

This clone has just a few counts. The chain couples TRBV4-2 to TRBJ1-2, with D possibly matching TRBD1 (6 bases). Trimming left V 3 bases short and J 7 bases short, with 15 bases between. The CDR3 consists of 14 residues. Germline values: CDR1 LGHNA, CDR2 YNFKEQ. CDR3 bases: TGTGCCAGCAGCCAGGGGCAGGGGTTGGGTGGCTACACCTTC. This codes for CASSQGQGLGGYTF.

The rearrangement links TRBV4-3 to TRBJ1-4, with 7 bases matching TRBD1. There are 16 residues in the CDR3. CDR1 is LGHNA, CDR2 YSLEER, per germline. V shed 5 bases, J shed 0 bases, and the junction held 6 bases outside the gene matches. The CDR3 bases are TGCGCCAGCAGCTCCCGACAGGGCGCAACTAATGAAAAACTGTTTTTT. Residues: CASSSRQGATNEKLFF.

This chain links TRBV7-3 with TRBJ2-7, with TRBD2 matching 10 bases. V dropped 5 bases and J dropped 1; count of bases not matched to a gene: 11. The CDR3 length is 17 residues. The germline gives CDR1 SGHTA, CDR2 FQGTGA. The chain's CDR3 is CASSVAGGTSDSYEQYF. As DNA, the CDR3 is TGTGCCAGCAGCGTGGCAGGAGGGACTAGCGATTCCTACGAGCAGTACTTC.